These 21 T cell receptor beta chains share one sample of origin, sequenced in a study of regulatory T cells in long-lasting Graves disease. Libraries of TCR beta came from iRepertoire HTBI primers plus Arm-PCR of CDR3 regions. TCRdb redid the calling of the multiplex PCR reads with MiXCR, one entry per CDR3 protein. The data contain 450,000 to 600,000 distinct CDR3 sequences, about a sixth of them singletons. The time point was: newly diagnosed GD, antithyroid drugs for less than 3 months. Following extraction of RNA from PBMCs, that RNA was used to make the TCR library. The same sample was also used in a study of T cells in Graves' hyperthyroidism and ophthalmopathy.

Sequences were derived from peripheral blood mononuclear cells (PBMCs), sampled at new diagnosis, from a patient treated with antithyroid drugs. All receptors come from a man aged 35-49 years with Graves disease.

The table lists this clonotype with many counts. The V gene is TRBV5-1, the J gene TRBJ2-1; 8 bases agree with TRBD2. Germline V gene sequence: CDR1 SGHRS, CDR2 YFSETQ. The CDR3 runs to 16 residues. The trim removed 1 base at V and 5 bases at J, leaving 8 bases unmatched. The chain's CDR3 is CASSLWASGLNNEQFF. CDR3 DNA: TGCGCCAGCAGCTTGTGGGCTAGCGGGCTAAACAATGAGCAGTTCTTC. The entire variable domain, with the rest obtained from reference TRBV5-1 and TRBJ2-1, is as follows: KAGVTQTPRYLIKTRGQQVTLSCSPISGHRSVSWYQQTPGQGLQFLFEYFSETQRNKGNFPGRFSGRQFSNSRSEMNVSTLELGDSALYLCASSLWASGLNNEQFFGPGTRLTVL.

This clonotype was counted ten times or more. The chain has TRBV7-8 and TRBJ1-2; no reliable D call. The CDR3 is 14 amino acids. V was cut by 5 bases and J by 9 bases, with 19 bases left in between. Germline V gene data show CDR1 as SGHVS and CDR2 as FQNEAQ. The CDR3 loop reads CASSRGGSFERYTF. In DNA, the CDR3 is TGTGCCAGCAGCCGAGGCGGCAGTTTTGAGCGCTACACCTTC.

This clonotype came up many times. The chain combines TRBV5-1 with TRBJ2-2, with a weak D call TRBD1 (7 bases). This CDR3 region has 17 residues. Trimming cost V 3 bases and J 0 bases, with 15 bases left between them. The V gene's germline CDR1 is SGHRS and CDR2 YFSETQ. The DNA of the CDR3 is TGCGCCAGCAGCTGGAGGGACGGGACAGCGAACACCGGGGAGCTGTTTTTT. It encodes CASSWRDGTANTGELFF. Looking up the rest from reference TRBV5-1 and TRBJ2-2 gives the full variable domain: KAGVTQTPRYLIKTRGQQVTLSCSPISGHRSVSWYQQTPGQGLQFLFEYFSETQRNKGNFPGRFSGRQFSNSRSEMNVSTLELGDSALYLCASSWRDGTANTGELFFGEGSRLTVL.

The gene calls are TRBV20-1 and TRBJ2-7, with 7 bases identical to TRBD2. This CDR3 contains 13 residues. The V and J ends lost 3 bases and 2 bases, in that order; junction bases with no gene match: 4. Germline assignment: CDR1 DFQATT and CDR2 SNEGSKA (reference sequence). Here the CDR3 DNA reads TGCAGTGCTAGTTTGCTAGCGGCCTACGAGCAGTACTTC. Amino acids: CSASLLAAYEQYF.

This clonotype was recorded at least ten times. The chain links TRBV5-1 to TRBJ2-1; D gene uncertain. The germline V and J ends were trimmed by 4 bases and 8 bases, with 10 bases remaining between them. From germline, CDR1 is SGHRS and CDR2 YFSETQ. CDR3 length: 12 amino acids. The CDR3 DNA reads as TGCGCCAGCAGCGACGCGTGGGATGAGCAGTTCTTC. It is translated as CASSDAWDEQFF.

This clonotype has a count of ten or more. The genes are TRBV2 and TRBJ1-4; 7 nucleotides align to TRBD1. The CDR3 spans 14 residues. Germline CDR1 SNHLY, CDR2 FYNNEI. After removal of 2 bases from V and 7 bases from J, the junction contained 4 bases not matched to a gene. The CDR3 sequence is CASSENRDSEKLFF. The CDR3, as DNA: TGTGCCAGCAGTGAAAACAGGGACAGTGAAAAACTGTTTTTT. The full variable domain, in which reference TRBV2 and TRBJ1-4 provide the parts outside the CDR3, is EPEVTQTPSHQVTQMGQEVILRCVPISNHLYFYWYRQILGQKVEFLVSFYNNEISEKSEIFDDQFSVERPDGSNFTLKIRSTKLEDSAMYFCASSENRDSEKLFFGSGTQLSVL.

This clonotype has a handful of counts. The chain carries TRBV4-2 and TRBJ1-2; 8 nucleotides line up with TRBD1. V trimming: 4 bases; J trimming: 3 bases; junction bases outside the gene matches: 7. Germline V gives CDR1 LGHNA, CDR2 YNFKEQ. The CDR3 loop spans 15 amino acids. The CDR3 DNA reads as TGTGCCAGCAGCCCCCGGACAGGGCTTGACTATGGCTACACCTTC. Its protein is CASSPRTGLDYGYTF.

This clonotype occurred a few times. J is TRBJ2-1 and V is TRBV2; the match to TRBD1 covers 10 bases. V lost 6 bases, J lost 8 bases, and 10 bases stayed unmatched. CDR3 length equals 15 residues. Germline V lookup: CDR1 SNHLY, CDR2 FYNNEI. The CDR3 is CASSPSGTGVHEQFF. The CDR3 DNA sequence: TGTGCCAGCAGCCCATCCGGGACAGGGGTGCATGAGCAGTTCTTC. The variable domain in full, completed from reference TRBV2 and TRBJ2-1, reads EPEVTQTPSHQVTQMGQEVILRCVPISNHLYFYWYRQILGQKVEFLVSFYNNEISEKSEIFDDQFSVERPDGSNFTLKIRSTKLEDSAMYFCASSPSGTGVHEQFFGPGTRLTVL.

This clonotype has just a few counts. As DNA, the CDR3 is TGCGCCAGCAGCCACGAATCGACTAGCGGTTACAATGAGCAGTTCTTC. It specifies CASSHESTSGYNEQFF. The chain has TRBV4-1 and TRBJ2-1, with 9 bases that match TRBD2. V lost 3 bases and J lost 4; bases outside the gene matches: 7. The germline V gene has CDR1 MGHRA and CDR2 YSYEKL. The CDR3 is 16 residues long.

About this clonotype: A single base is all that separates this from a far larger clone, so a read error is likely. The V call is TRBV28, the J call TRBJ2-1, with TRBD2 as a possible D gene (7 bases). The J call is in doubt because the DNA end fits TRBJ2-7 better. This CDR3 has 14 residues. Looked up from germline, CDR1 is MDHEN and CDR2 is SYDVKM. The chain's CDR3 is CASSVRGAPWEQYF. CDR3 nucleotides: TGTGCCAGCAGTGTCCGGGGGGCCCCATGGGAGCAGTACTTC.

This clonotype was seen ten or more times. The CDR3 DNA sequence: TGTGCCAGCAGCCCCTGGGACTACACCCGAGGAGAGACCCAGTACTTC. Its translation: CASSPWDYTRGETQYF. This chain uses TRBV11-2 with TRBJ2-5; 7 nucleotides align to TRBD2. J gave up 4 bases and V 5 bases, and 13 bases lay outside the gene matches. CDR3 length equals 16 residues. In germline, CDR1 is SGHAT, CDR2 FQNNGV.

This clonotype was recorded a few times. The chain uses TRBV10-3 and TRBJ2-1, with D tentatively TRBD2 (6 bases). Germline lookup yields CDR1 ENHRY and CDR2 SYGVKD. The V end was cut by 0 bases, the J end by 7 bases, with 13 bases between. The CDR3 sequence is 15 residues long. CDR3 coding DNA: TGTGCCATCAGTGAGTCAACGGGAGTAGGTAATGAGCAGTTCTTC. This translates into CAISESTGVGNEQFF.

A few counts support this clonotype. V and J are TRBV29-1 and TRBJ1-2; D possibly corresponds to TRBD1 (5 bases). This CDR3 comprises 14 residues. The V end lost 0 bases, the J end lost 5 bases, and 13 bases lay between the germline ends. Germline CDR1 is SQVTM and CDR2 is ANQGSEA. CDR3 nucleotide sequence: TGCAGCGTTGAAGACTGGGACGGGGGGTATGGCTACACCTTC. It yields the protein CSVEDWDGGYGYTF.

In its sample, this clonotype was seen many times. The chain has TRBV13 and TRBJ2-7; 7 positions agree with TRBD1. The germline gives CDR1 PRHDT, CDR2 FYEKMQ (reference sequence). After removal of 6 bases from V and 2 bases from J, the junction contained 7 bases not matched to a gene. This CDR3 is built from 14 residues. In nucleotides, the CDR3 is TGTGCCAGCAGGCCGTGGGACAGACCCTACGAGCAGTACTTC. It specifies CASRPWDRPYEQYF.

This clonotype was counted ten times or more. This chain joins TRBV20-1 and TRBJ2-5, with 9 positions matching TRBD2. CDR3 length: 14 residues. Germline CDR1 reads DFQATT; CDR2 reads SNEGSKA (reference sequence). V trimming: 4 bases; J trimming: 5 bases; junction bases outside the gene matches: 8. CDR3 amino acids: CSATPGLASETQYF. CDR3 DNA sequence: TGCAGTGCTACTCCGGGACTAGCATCGGAGACCCAGTACTTC.

This clonotype was recorded at least ten times. The CDR3 loop is CASSFNGADTQYF. The CDR3 DNA follows: TGTGCCAGCAGTTTCAATGGGGCAGATACGCAGTATTTT. The V gene is TRBV12-3 or TRBV12-4, the J gene TRBJ2-3; D is undetermined. V was clipped by 3 bases and J by 4 bases, with 8 bases between them. The CDR3 totals 13 residues.

This clonotype was seen many times. This rearrangement joins TRBV2 to TRBJ2-3; maybe TRBD2 (6 bases). The CDR3 contains 16 residues. The germline CDR1 and CDR2 sequences are SNHLY and FYNNEI. Trimming took off 5 bases at V and 0 bases at J, with 15 bases between the two ends. The CDR3, as DNA: TGTGCCAGCAGTACGCCGCGGGGTTCTAGCACAGATACGCAGTATTTT. This codes for CASSTPRGSSTDTQYF.

There are many counts of this clonotype. The rearrangement uses TRBV5-1 and TRBJ1-3; 9 nucleotides line up with TRBD1. The V gene end was trimmed by 2 bases and the J gene end by 2 bases; junction bases not matched to a gene: 5. The CDR3 runs to 16 residues. Germline lookup yields CDR1 SGHRS and CDR2 YFSETQ. CDR3 nucleotides: TGCGCCAGCAGCTTAGAAGGGACAGGGACTGGAAACACCATATATTTT. Translating it yields CASSLEGTGTGNTIYF.

Ten or more counts support this clonotype. The J gene is TRBJ2-5, the V gene TRBV28; TRBD1 aligns across 8 bases. The CDR3 contains 15 residues. Germline V gives CDR1 MDHEN, CDR2 SYDVKM. Trimming at V came to 5 bases and at J to 5 bases, leaving 10 bases not matched to a gene. The CDR3 loop is CASSTVGQGVETQYF. In DNA, the CDR3 is TGTGCCAGCAGTACCGTAGGACAGGGTGTGGAGACCCAGTACTTC. Together with reference TRBV28 and TRBJ2-5, the CDR3 gives the full variable domain: DVKVTQSSRYLVKRTGEKVFLECVQDMDHENMFWYRQDPGLGLRLIYFSYDVKMKEKGDIPEGYSVSREKKERFSLILESASTNQTSMYLCASSTVGQGVETQYFGPGTRLLVL.

On this clonotype: A much larger clone is a single base away; this may be a read error. The chain couples TRBV11-2 to TRBJ2-5; D perhaps matches TRBD2 (6 bases). The CDR3 is made up of 16 amino acids. Trimming took off 7 bases at V and 5 bases at J, with 23 bases between the two ends. Germline V CDR1 and CDR2: SGHAT, FQNNGV. CDR3 amino acids: CASTGGGIRRMETQYF. CDR3 sequence (DNA): TGTGCCAGCACCGGTGGGGGGATAAGGCGGATGGAGACCCAGTACTTC.

This clonotype was seen at least ten times. V usage is TRBV6-9 and J usage is TRBJ1-5; 7 bases are a match to TRBD1. Germline V gene sequence: CDR1 MNHGY, CDR2 SVAAGI. Trimming took 3 bases from V and 2 from J; bases not matched to a gene: 7. The CDR3 spans 16 residues. The CDR3 sequence: CASSYLDRDGNQPQHF. Written as DNA, the CDR3 is TGTGCCAGCAGTTACTTAGACAGGGACGGCAATCAGCCCCAGCATTTT.